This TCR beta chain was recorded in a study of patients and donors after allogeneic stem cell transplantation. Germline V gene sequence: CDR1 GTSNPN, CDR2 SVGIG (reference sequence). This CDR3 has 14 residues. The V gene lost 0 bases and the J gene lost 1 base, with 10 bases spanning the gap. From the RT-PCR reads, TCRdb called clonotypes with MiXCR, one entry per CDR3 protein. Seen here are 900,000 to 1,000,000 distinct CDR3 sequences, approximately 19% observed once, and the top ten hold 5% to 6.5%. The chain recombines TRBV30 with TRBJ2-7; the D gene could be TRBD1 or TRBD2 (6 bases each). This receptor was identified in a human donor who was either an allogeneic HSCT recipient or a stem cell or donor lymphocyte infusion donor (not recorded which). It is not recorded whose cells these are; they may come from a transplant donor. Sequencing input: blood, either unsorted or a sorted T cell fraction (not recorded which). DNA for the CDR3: TGTGCCTGGAGTGTGCTAGGGGGGTCCTACGAGCAGTACTTC. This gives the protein CAWSVLGGSYEQYF.